The rows below give T cell receptor beta chains drawn from one sample of a study of tumor and adjacent non-tumor tissue in lung cancer. One entry per CDR3 protein results from TCRdb running MiXCR on the multiplex PCR reads. In the table there are approximately 140,000 distinct CDR3 sequences, about 71% of which are singletons. Material: lung tumor tissue. These receptors were obtained from a man aged 60 to 75 with small cell lung cancer. Both conserved end residues are part of each CDR3. The D gene is left open where the match is weak. Size is stated for part of the rows, as once, few or many counts, or as a class when the clone is expanded.

D: NA; size: NA; J: TRBJ2-5; V: TRBV7-9; DNA: TGTGCCAGCAGCTTGGGGACCTGGACCCAAGAAGAGACCCAGTACTTC; CDR3: CASSLGTWTQEETQYF
D: NA; size: many; J: TRBJ2-7; V: TRBV6-1; DNA: TGTGCCAGCAGTGTTTCAGGAGGCGAGCAGTACTTC; CDR3: CASSVSGGEQYF
D: TRBD1; size: NA; J: TRBJ1-1; V: TRBV20-1; DNA: TGCAGTGCTAGATTCAGGGGGGGTTCGGATTTCTTT; CDR3: CSARFRGGSDFF
D: NA; size: NA; J: TRBJ1-2; V: TRBV6-1; DNA: TGTGCCAGCAGTACCGGGCCGTGGGCCCCCTATGGCTACGCCTTC; CDR3: CASSTGPWAPYGYAF
D: TRBD1; size: few; J: TRBJ1-5; V: TRBV6-6; DNA: TGTGCCAGCACAAGGGACAGATCTCAGCCCCAGCATTTT; CDR3: CASTRDRSQPQHF
D: TRBD1; size: NA; J: TRBJ1-1; V: TRBV20-1; DNA: TGCAGTGCTAGAGATTACAGGGAAGGGGGCACTGACGCTTTCTTT; CDR3: CSARDYREGGTDAFF
D: TRBD2; size: NA; J: TRBJ2-7; V: TRBV6-5; DNA: TGTGCCAGCAGTCCCAAGGGACTAGCGCCTTACGGGCAGTACTTC; CDR3: CASSPKGLAPYGQYF
D: TRBD2; size: once; J: TRBJ2-4; V: TRBV12-3/TRBV12-4; DNA: TGTGCAAGCAGTTTCGGGGGGGCCAAAAACATTCAGCACTTC; CDR3: CASSFGGAKNIQHF
D: NA; size: NA; J: TRBJ2-3; V: TRBV7-8; DNA: TGTGCCAGCAGCTTACAGCTATACTCAGATACGCAGTATTTT; CDR3: CASSLQLYSDTQYF
D: NA; size: NA; J: TRBJ2-5; V: TRBV11-3; DNA: TGTGCCAGCTGCCCGAGCCGGATAGGGTACGAGACCCAGTACTTC; CDR3: CASCPSRIGYETQYF
D: NA; size: once; J: TRBJ2-7; V: TRBV4-1; DNA: TGCGCCAGCAGCCAACGCGTAAGCTCAGGACTCAGGTACTTC; CDR3: CASSQRVSSGLRYF
D: NA; size: NA; J: TRBJ1-1; V: TRBV13; DNA: TGTGCCAGCAGCCAAAGGGTAGGGCTCGGAAAACACACTGAAGCTTTCTTT; CDR3: CASSQRVGLGKHTEAFF
D: NA; size: NA; J: TRBJ1-1; V: TRBV7-8; DNA: TGTACCAGCAGCCTCAGACAGTCGAGCCTTGACTTTGAAGCTTTCTTT; CDR3: CTSSLRQSSLDFEAFF
D: TRBD1; size: few; J: TRBJ1-1; V: TRBV6-2/TRBV6-3; DNA: TGTGCCAGCCCCAACTTACAGGGGGCGCTAATAAGCACTGAAGCTTTCTTT; CDR3: CASPNLQGALISTEAFF
D: NA; size: NA; J: TRBJ1-1; V: TRBV6-2/TRBV6-3; DNA: TGTGCCAGCAGTTACTCAGGATTCAGGGGCGAGAATGGGAACACTGAAGCTTTCTTT; CDR3: CASSYSGFRGENGNTEAFF
D: TRBD1; size: NA; J: TRBJ1-6; V: TRBV6-5; DNA: TGTGCCAGCAAAAGACAGGGATCTTCACCCCTCCACTTT; CDR3: CASKRQGSSPLHF
D: TRBD2; size: NA; J: TRBJ2-3; V: TRBV29-1; DNA: TGCAGCGTCCGGACTAGCGGGACGGTGGATACGCAGTATTTT; CDR3: CSVRTSGTVDTQYF
D: NA; size: once; J: TRBJ2-7; V: TRBV29-1; DNA: TGCAACGTTGAAGGGGGAACCATCTACGACCAGTACTTC; CDR3: CNVEGGTIYDQYF
D: NA; size: once; J: TRBJ2-7; V: TRBV11-3; DNA: TGTGCCTGTAGCACACCCGACGGTTTCTACGAGCAGTACTTC; CDR3: CACSTPDGFYEQYF
D: NA; size: many; J: TRBJ1-5; V: TRBV6-1; DNA: TGTGCCAGCAGTGGGGAGGGGGATCAGCCCCAGCATTTT; CDR3: CASSGEGDQPQHF
D: NA; size: NA; J: TRBJ2-5; V: TRBV25-1; DNA: TGTGCCAGCAGTGAGCCTTTTGACAAGACCCAGTACTTC; CDR3: CASSEPFDKTQYF
D: TRBD1; size: many; J: TRBJ2-2; V: TRBV7-9; DNA: TGTGCCAGCAGCTCGGGACAGGGGGTCACCGGGGAGCTGTTTTTT; CDR3: CASSSGQGVTGELFF
D: NA; size: NA; J: TRBJ1-2; V: TRBV28; DNA: TGTGCCAGCACGACCAGCAGGTCAAATTATGGCTACACCTTC; CDR3: CASTTSRSNYGYTF
D: NA; size: NA; J: TRBJ2-7; V: TRBV6-1; DNA: TGTGTCAGCAGTGAAGCACAGGGCCCGCGCGAGCAGTACTTC; CDR3: CVSSEAQGPREQYF
D: NA; size: NA; J: TRBJ2-7; V: TRBV29-1; DNA: TGCAGCGTTCGAGACCCGGAGGACGAGCAGTACTTC; CDR3: CSVRDPEDEQYF
D: TRBD1; size: NA; J: TRBJ2-6; V: TRBV11-1; DNA: TGTGCCAGCAGCACGCGACAGGGGGTCCCGATTAGTTCTGGGGCCAACGTCCTGACTTTC; CDR3: CASSTRQGVPISSGANVLTF
D: NA; size: NA; J: TRBJ2-3; V: TRBV28; DNA: TGTGCCAGCAGTGGGATAGATACGCAATATTTT; CDR3: CASSGIDTQYF
D: NA; size: once; J: TRBJ2-1; V: TRBV11-2; DNA: TGTACCAGCAGTAGTCCCGGTTCCTACAATGAGCAATTCTTC; CDR3: CTSSSPGSYNEQFF
D: TRBD2; size: NA; J: TRBJ2-6; V: TRBV12-3/TRBV12-4; DNA: TGTGCCAACAGTCCCCTCGGCGAGCGGGAGGCCAACGTCCTGACTTTC; CDR3: CANSPLGEREANVLTF